One and the same sample provided the 20 T cell receptor beta chains below, sequenced in a study of shared clonotypes between healthy human individuals. Some clones are missing from TCRdb's copy, which holds only in-frame ones; the method was immunoSEQ multiplex PCR. Among more than 1,200,000 clones listed, less than 99% were seen once. Sequenced sample: naive CD4+ T cells sorted from blood. Sample subset: CD45RA+ positively selected. The receptor set was obtained from a young man in good health.

This clone has only one observation. The rearrangement joins TRBV29-1 to TRBJ2-1; no clear D gene. This CDR3 is built from 16 residues. Trimming took off 3 bases at V and 1 base at J, with 16 bases between the two ends. In germline, CDR1 is SQVTM, CDR2 ANQGSEA. CDR3 sequence reads: CSVDRSLGPSYNEQFF. As DNA, the CDR3 is TGCAGCGTTGACCGATCCCTTGGCCCATCCTACAATGAGCAGTTCTTC.

The chain has TRBV7-2 and TRBJ2-6; D is undetermined. CDR3 size: 12 residues. Germline CDR1 SGHTA, CDR2 FQGNSA. The DNA of the CDR3 is TGTGCTATCAACTCTGGGGCCAACGTCCTGACTTTC. It specifies CAINSGANVLTF.

The V and J genes are TRBV18 and TRBJ2-3; D call uncertain. Germline V lookup: CDR1 KGHSH, CDR2 LQKENI. This CDR3 is 13 amino acids long. Trimming removed 5 bases at V and 1 base at J, with 7 bases between. CDR3 protein: CASSSAGTDTQYF. The CDR3 region has the DNA TGTGCCAGCTCATCAGCCGGCACAGATACGCAGTATTTT.

J is TRBJ2-7 and V is TRBV19; D is perhaps TRBD2 (5 bases). V dropped 5 bases and J dropped 1 base, with 9 bases sitting between them. The length of the CDR3 is 13 residues. Looked up from germline, CDR1 is LNHDA and CDR2 is SQIVND (reference sequence). CDR3 sequence reads: CASSGPGSYEQYF. CDR3 coding DNA: TGTGCCAGTAGTGGGCCGGGGTCCTACGAGCAGTACTTC. Supplemented by reference TRBV19 and TRBJ2-7, the full variable domain reads DGGITQSPKYLFRKEGQNVTLSCEQNLNHDAMYWYRQDPGQGLRLIYYSQIVNDFQKGDIAEGYSVSREKKESFPLTVTSAQKNPTAFYLCASSGPGSYEQYFGPGTRLTVT.

The J gene is TRBJ2-7, the V gene TRBV5-5; either TRBD1 or TRBD2 may fit D (6 bases each). CDR1 is SGHKS, CDR2 YYEKEE, per germline (reference sequence). CDR3 size: 13 residues. Trimming pared 3 bases from V and 3 bases from J, leaving 10 bases between. CDR3 coding DNA: TGTGCCAGCAGCTCACAGGGACTCTACGAGCAGTACTTC. It yields the protein CASSSQGLYEQYF.

The chain carries TRBV29-1 and TRBJ2-7; D not resolved. Trimming shortened V by 4 bases and J by 4 bases, and 26 bases separated the two germline ends. The germline CDR1 and CDR2 sequences are SQVTM and ANQGSEA. The CDR3 totals 17 residues. The CDR3 DNA reads as TGCAGCGTTGCCCATGCCGTTAATAGTGGGTTACAATACGAGCAGTACTTC. It translates to CSVAHAVNSGLQYEQYF.

The chain joins TRBV11-2 to TRBJ2-7, with TRBD1 as a possible D gene (6 bases). In germline, CDR1 is SGHAT, CDR2 FQNNGV. V was trimmed by 5 bases and J by 0 bases, leaving 8 bases between them. This CDR3 has 13 amino acids. CDR3 sequence: CASSRTASYEQYF. In DNA form, the CDR3 reads TGTGCCAGCAGCCGGACAGCCTCCTACGAGCAGTACTTC.

In regard to this clone: The sample carries other DNA sequences with the same CDR3. The CDR3: CASSQSYEQYF. For the CDR3, the DNA is TGTGCCAGCAGCCAATCTTACGAGCAGTACTTC. V is TRBV14 and J is TRBJ2-7; D is unresolved. The CDR3 loop spans 11 amino acids. Germline V gene lookup returns CDR1 SGHDN and CDR2 FVKESK. Trimming cost V 2 bases and J 4 bases, with 3 bases left between them.

The V call is TRBV28, the J call TRBJ2-7; TRBD2 might be the D (6 bases). The V and J ends lost 6 bases and 0 bases respectively, with 15 bases between them. CDR3 length: 15 amino acids. From germline, CDR1 is MDHEN and CDR2 SYDVKM. CDR3 nucleotide sequence: TGTGCCAGCAGCTTCGGACGGGAGAGCTCCTACGAGCAGTACTTC. Translated, it gives CASSFGRESSYEQYF.

The rearrangement uses TRBV6-5 and TRBJ2-7; D may correspond to TRBD1 or TRBD2 (5 bases each). The CDR3 spans 14 residues. Germline CDR1 reads MNHEY; CDR2 reads SVGAGI. Trimming removed 5 bases from V and 5 bases from J, with 16 bases in between. CDR3: CASSRAVRGHEQYF. CDR3 in DNA: TGTGCCAGCAGTAGGGCGGTCCGGGGCCACGAGCAGTACTTC.

On this clone: This specimen includes other DNA sequences encoding the same CDR3. The chain couples TRBV28 to TRBJ2-1; no definite D call. Trimming pared 2 bases from V and 4 bases from J, leaving 6 bases between. The germline gives CDR1 MDHEN, CDR2 SYDVKM. The CDR3 contains 13 residues. The CDR3 loop is CASSLDRYNEQFF. CDR3 nucleotides: TGTGCCAGCAGTTTAGACCGGTACAATGAGCAGTTCTTC.

The chain combines TRBV4-3 with TRBJ2-7; 7 bases map to TRBD2. Germline CDR1 reads LGHNA; CDR2 reads YSLEER. CDR3 length equals 15 residues. V gave up 1 base and J gave up 4 bases; unmatched junction bases: 7. The DNA for the CDR3 is TGCGCCAGCAGCCAAGGGCCTAGCGGCGGGTACGAGCAGTACTTC. This encodes CASSQGPSGGYEQYF.

The V call is TRBV27, the J call TRBJ1-2, with D perhaps matching TRBD1 (5 bases). Germline lookup yields CDR1 MNHEY and CDR2 SMNVEV (reference sequence). Trimming removed 6 bases from V and 8 bases from J, with 19 bases in between. The CDR3 length is 14 residues. The CDR3 loop is CASRPPMGVGGYTF. CDR3 DNA sequence: TGTGCCAGCAGGCCTCCGATGGGGGTGGGGGGCTACACCTTC.

This chain joins TRBV5-1 and TRBJ2-3, with 7 bases identical to TRBD1. This CDR3 region has 17 residues. Germline values: CDR1 SGHRS, CDR2 YFSETQ. The junction had 11 bases not matched to a gene; V was cut back by 3 bases and J by 1 base. The DNA of the CDR3 is TGCGCCAGCAGCTCCTCCGACAGGGCCCAGGGCACAGATACGCAGTATTTT. This translates into CASSSSDRAQGTDTQYF.

The J gene is TRBJ1-2, the V gene TRBV7-2, with D possibly being TRBD1 (5 bases). Trimming pared 2 bases from V and 4 bases from J, leaving 14 bases between. CDR1 is SGHTA, CDR2 FQGNSA, per germline. This CDR3 has 15 amino acids. The CDR3 loop reads CASSLLSGFGYGYTF. CDR3 in DNA: TGTGCCAGCAGCTTACTTTCAGGGTTCGGCTATGGCTACACCTTC.

V usage is TRBV19 and J usage is TRBJ2-7; D is undetermined. From germline, CDR1 is LNHDA and CDR2 SQIVND (reference sequence). This CDR3 has 16 amino acids. Between the trimmed V and J ends, which lost 3 bases and 6 bases, there was a span of 21 bases. The CDR3 region is CASSIHALRVPGEQYF. DNA of the CDR3: TGTGCCAGTAGTATCCACGCGCTCCGGGTCCCAGGCGAGCAGTACTTC.

The chain uses TRBV11-2 and TRBJ1-3; unclear D gene. The CDR3 loop spans 16 amino acids. Trimming left V 2 bases short and J 0 bases short, with 11 bases between. CDR1 is SGHAT, CDR2 FQNNGV, per germline. The DNA of the CDR3 is TGTGCCAGCAGCTTACCACGGCAGACCTCTGGAAACACCATATATTTT. It codes for CASSLPRQTSGNTIYF.

The chain has TRBV5-8 and TRBJ1-1; 7 bases line up with TRBD1. Germline trimming cut 2 bases from V and 0 bases from J; bases unmatched to any gene: 4. The CDR3 is made up of 15 amino acids. Germline assignment: CDR1 SGHTS and CDR2 YDEGEE. The DNA for the CDR3 is TGTGCCAGCAGCTTTTTCAGGGGGATGAACACTGAAGCTTTCTTT. Its translation: CASSFFRGMNTEAFF.

As to this clone: The sample has other DNA sequences that encode this CDR3 too. The chain employs TRBV18 and TRBJ2-6; 12 bases agree with TRBD2. With V trimmed by 3 bases and J by 0 bases, 3 bases remained unmatched. This CDR3 spans 18 amino acids. The germline V gene encodes CDR1 KGHSH and CDR2 LQKENI. CDR3 sequence: CASSPLLAGGSGANVLTF. For the CDR3, the DNA is TGTGCCAGCTCACCTCTACTAGCGGGAGGCTCTGGGGCCAACGTCCTGACTTTC. Supplemented by reference TRBV18 and TRBJ2-6, the full variable domain reads NAGVMQNPRHLVRRRGQEARLRCSPMKGHSHVYWYRQLPEEGLKFMVYLQKENIIDESGMPKERFSAEFPKEGPSILRIQQVVRGDSAAYFCASSPLLAGGSGANVLTFGAGSRLTVL.

This chain uses TRBV6-1 with TRBJ1-2, with unresolved D. Germline loops: CDR1 MNHNS, CDR2 SASEGT. This CDR3 region has 14 residues. V was clipped by 5 bases and J by 2 bases, with 12 bases between them. CDR3 sequence: CASSKGPPNYGYTF. CDR3 DNA sequence: TGTGCCAGCAGTAAAGGGCCCCCGAACTATGGCTACACCTTC.